These 7 T cell receptor beta chains were all obtained from the same sample, sequenced in a study of control samples from healthy donors and cancer patients. The method was immunoSEQ multiplex PCR; TCRdb's version includes in-frame clones alone and lacks a portion of them. The sample contains about 95,000 clones, 88% of which appear only once. The sequencing input was blood. The receptors originated from a woman between 65 and 79 years old in good health.

This chain joins TRBV7-9 and TRBJ2-3, with D perhaps matching TRBD2 (6 bases). With 4 bases removed from V and 3 bases from J, the gap between germline ends came to 20 bases. Germline CDR1 reads SEHNR; CDR2 reads FQNEAQ (reference sequence). This CDR3 region has 17 residues. The CDR3 region is CASSYSLGGGGTDTQYF. Written as DNA, the CDR3 is TGTGCCAGCAGCTATAGTTTGGGGGGAGGTGGTACAGATACGCAGTATTTT.

This chain joins TRBV29-1 and TRBJ1-1; TRBD1 agrees at 9 bases. The CDR3 is made up of 13 amino acids. The V and J ends lost 7 bases and 4 bases, in that order; junction bases with no gene match: 7. CDR1 is SQVTM and CDR2 is ANQGSEA in the germline V gene. As DNA, the CDR3 is TGCAGCGGGGGACAGGGTCGGGGCACTGAAGCTTTCTTT. It encodes CSGGQGRGTEAFF.

The chain links TRBV5-4 to TRBJ2-1; tentatively, D is TRBD2 (5 bases). The CDR3 loop spans 13 amino acids. CDR1 is SGHNT, CDR2 YYREEE, per germline (reference sequence). The V and J ends lost 0 bases and 7 bases respectively, with 8 bases between them. The CDR3 sequence is CASSLGSGNEQFF. The CDR3 DNA reads as TGTGCCAGCAGCTTGGGCAGCGGAAATGAGCAGTTCTTC.

V gene TRBV9 combines with J gene TRBJ2-7; possible D gene TRBD1, 6 bases. The CDR3 loop spans 14 amino acids. With 0 bases removed from V and 6 bases from J, the gap between germline ends came to 13 bases. Germline V gene sequence: CDR1 SGDLS, CDR2 YYNGEE. CDR3 DNA: TGTGCCAGCAGCGTAGGGTTGGGGGCAGGCGAGCAGTACTTC. Translation: CASSVGLGAGEQYF.

This clone has just a few counts. A read error may produce the germline difference seen at one junction end. V usage is TRBV6-6 and J usage is TRBJ2-7; D is unclear. This CDR3 contains 12 residues. CDR1 is MNHNY, CDR2 SVGAGI, per germline (reference sequence). CDR3 region: CASSQKGRPGFF. CDR3 DNA: TGTGCCAGCAGCCAAAAAGGGCGGCCAGGTTTCTTC.

This clone was seen just once. The chain is built from TRBV13 and TRBJ2-3, with TRBD2 matching 8 bases. Germline V gene lookup returns CDR1 PRHDT and CDR2 FYEKMQ (reference sequence). Unmatched junction bases numbered 6, after V lost 2 bases and J lost 2 bases. This CDR3 spans 16 amino acids. CDR3 DNA sequence: TGTGCCAGCAGCTTAAGAGAACTAGCGGCCACAGATACGCAGTATTTT. This encodes CASSLRELAATDTQYF.

The chain is built from TRBV27 and TRBJ1-2; 9 bases fit TRBD1. Per the germline V gene, CDR1 is MNHEY and CDR2 is SMNVEV (reference sequence). V shed 8 bases and J 4 bases; nucleotides not matched to a gene: 8. CDR3 length: 14 residues. CDR3 protein: CASAQGAFAYGYTF. The CDR3 nucleotides read TGTGCCAGCGCACAGGGGGCCTTCGCCTATGGCTACACCTTC.